Below, one TCR beta chain is given with its context. As yet, its antigen is unknown. Repertoires were sampled repeatedly during chemoradiotherapy. This entry is derived from a study of chemoradiotherapy in HPV16-positive cancers. Notes on the study in general: For HPV16-positive patients, expanding HPV-responsive T cells associated with longer recurrence-free survival. Candidate HPV-specific clones and E7-related TCR motifs grew in tumor during treatment.

Clones were read by immunoSEQ multiplex PCR, and TCRdb kept only the in-frame ones, dropping some. The sample yields more than 1,000 clones, under 95% seen once. This CDR3 has 16 amino acids. Trimming removed 6 bases at V and 2 bases at J, with 17 bases between. Germline V gene data show CDR1 as MDHEN and CDR2 as SYDVKM. This material consisted of tumor tissue, taken from a patient who underwent chemoradiotherapy. This TCR derives from a human donor with HPV-associated anogenital cancer. The rearrangement links TRBV28 to TRBJ1-5, with D possibly being TRBD1 (5 bases). The CDR3 coding sequence is TGTGCCAGCAGGTCACCGGGACTAGGAGGCAATCAGCCCCAGCATTTT. Its protein is CASRSPGLGGNQPQHF.